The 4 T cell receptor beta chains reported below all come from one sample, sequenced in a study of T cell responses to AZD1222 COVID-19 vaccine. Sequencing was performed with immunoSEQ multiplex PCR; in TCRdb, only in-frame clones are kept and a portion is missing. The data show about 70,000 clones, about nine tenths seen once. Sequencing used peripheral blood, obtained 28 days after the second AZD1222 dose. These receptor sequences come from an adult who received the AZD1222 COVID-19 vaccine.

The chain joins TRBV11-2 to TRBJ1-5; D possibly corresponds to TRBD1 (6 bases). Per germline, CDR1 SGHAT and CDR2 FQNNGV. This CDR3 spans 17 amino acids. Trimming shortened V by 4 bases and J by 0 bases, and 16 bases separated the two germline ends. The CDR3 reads CASSSVRGEYSNQPQHF. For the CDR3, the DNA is TGTGCCAGCAGCTCCGTAAGGGGGGAGTATAGCAATCAGCCCCAGCATTTT. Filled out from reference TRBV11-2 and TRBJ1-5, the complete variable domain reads EAGVAQSPRYKIIEKRQSVAFWCNPISGHATLYWYQQILGQGPKLLIQFQNNGVVDDSQLPKDRFSAERLKGVDSTLKIQPAKLEDSAVYLCASSSVRGEYSNQPQHFGDGTRLSIL.

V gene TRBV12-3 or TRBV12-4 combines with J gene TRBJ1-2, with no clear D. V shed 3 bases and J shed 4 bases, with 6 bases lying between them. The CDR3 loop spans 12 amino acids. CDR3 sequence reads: CASSFSSYGYTF. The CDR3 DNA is TGTGCCAGCAGTTTTAGCAGCTATGGCTACACCTTC.

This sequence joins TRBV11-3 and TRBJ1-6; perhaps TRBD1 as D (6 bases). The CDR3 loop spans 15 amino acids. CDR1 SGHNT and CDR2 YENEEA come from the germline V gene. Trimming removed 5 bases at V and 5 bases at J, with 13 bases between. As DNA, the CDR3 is TGTGCCAGCAGCCAGGGGCAGGTGAATAATTCACCCCTCCACTTT. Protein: CASSQGQVNNSPLHF.

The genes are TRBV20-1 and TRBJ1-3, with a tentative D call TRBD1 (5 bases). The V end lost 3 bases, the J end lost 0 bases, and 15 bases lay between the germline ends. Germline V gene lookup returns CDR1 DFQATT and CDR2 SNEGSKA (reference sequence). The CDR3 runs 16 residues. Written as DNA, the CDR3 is TGCAGTGCTAGTAATATCGGGGCTAACTCTGGAAACACCATATATTTT. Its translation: CSASNIGANSGNTIYF.